Given below is one T cell receptor (beta chain) in context. The observed sequence ends 3 residues before the CDR3 terminus, with the missing tail filled in from the germline J gene. The data belong to a study of T cells in women clearing cervical HPV infection. Produced via immunoSEQ multiplex PCR; TCRdb's table is partial and in-frame only. Its table records roughly 30,000 clones. Trimming removed 5 bases from V and 0 bases from J, with 14 bases in between. Germline CDR1 and CDR2: SGHRS and YFSETQ. This CDR3 has 15 residues. The chain has TRBV5-1 and TRBJ2-5; a weak D match, TRBD1 (6 bases). Specimen: blood buffy coat. The clonotype comes from a woman aged 18-70 years with a cervical HPV16 infection that either progressed to CIN3+ or cleared (not recorded which). The CDR3 bases that were read are TGCGCCAGCAGACCGGGGACATCTGACCAAGAGACC. Amino acid sequence: CASRPGTSDQET. Given in full, the CDR3 is CASRPGTSDQETQYF.